This T cell receptor beta chain was found in a study of T cell changes during pregnancy in multiple sclerosis (dated by TCRdb to the late 2010s). Describing the broader study: The study examined how the T cell repertoire changed over the course of pregnancy in women with multiple sclerosis.

In the case of this clone: No antigen is known for it. The input lacks base qualities; no much larger clone sits a single base away.

Library preparation was by the immunoSEQ multiplex PCR assay. TCRdb obtained this table from immuneACCESS and retained in-frame rearrangements with V and J assigned. These tables miss some clones; where compared with another copy, unresolved V genes account for less than half of the shortfall, and the remainder is unexplained. For this sample there are 60,000 or so clones; over 90% appear just once. The top ten constitute 0.75% to 0.95% of the sample. The CDR3 goes from the cysteine to the phenylalanine over 16 residues. Just the 48-base CDR3 DNA is kept, in frame starting at base 1. Germline trimming amounts to 4 bases on V and 4 bases on J, with 9 as the count of junction bases outside the gene matches. CDR1 and CDR2, looked up from the germline V gene, are SGHTA and FQGNSA.

The receptor was isolated from a female donor with multiple sclerosis, enrolled in a pregnancy study. The rearranged segments are TRBV7-2 and TRBJ2-3, and TRBD1 matches 9 of the central bases. Specimen: peripheral blood, collected in the first trimester of pregnancy. The CDR3: CASSSRTGALADTQYF. The sequenced DNA: TGTGCCAGCAGCTCACGGACAGGGGCCTTGGCAGATACGCAGTATTTT. The entire variable domain, with the stretches around the CDR3 drawn from the reference TRBV7-2 and TRBJ2-3 proteins, is GAGVSQSPSNKVTEKGKDVELRCDPISGHTALYWYRQSLGQGLEFLIYFQGNSAPDKSGLPSDRFSAERTGGSVSTLTIQRTQQEDSAVYLCASSSRTGALADTQYFGPGTRLTVL.